The rows below give T cell receptor beta chains drawn from one sample of a study of cytomegalovirus exposure and HLA in healthy donors. The data were produced by immunoSEQ multiplex PCR, yet TCRdb's version contains in-frame clones alone and is incomplete. The data show approximately 180,000 clones, over 60% seen once. What was sequenced was PBMCs. These receptors were obtained from a woman in her thirties or forties in good health and CMV-seronegative. CDR3s leave out the opening cysteine and the closing phenylalanine or tryptophan. Fields, in order: CDR3 protein, J gene, V gene, clone size. Not all rows give a size; the values are once, few, many and, for expanded clones, a class.

CDR3: ASSEWVRGAPTEAF
J: TRBJ1-1
V: TRBV25-1
size: .

CDR3: ASSAGTSGYEQY
J: TRBJ2-7
V: TRBV5-4
size: once

CDR3: ASSFQAGELF
J: TRBJ2-2
V: TRBV7-2
size: .

CDR3: ASSLGEADTQY
J: TRBJ2-3
V: TRBV7-7
size: .

CDR3: SGGRGTNYGYT
J: TRBJ1-2
V: TRBV29-1
size: .

CDR3: ASSVYRANQPQH
J: TRBJ1-5
V: TRBV2
size: .

CDR3: ASGDTLNTEAF
J: TRBJ1-1
V: TRBV19
size: .

CDR3: ASSLSSGQGVTEAF
J: TRBJ1-1
V: TRBV11-2
size: .

CDR3: ASSPRGTSSYNEQF
J: TRBJ2-1
V: TRBV9
size: .

CDR3: ASQDRAYNYGYT
J: TRBJ1-2
V: TRBV6-1
size: .

CDR3: ASSQVLAIDEQF
J: TRBJ2-1
V: TRBV4-1
size: few

CDR3: ASSLDSVNTEAF
J: TRBJ1-1
V: TRBV11-1
size: .

CDR3: ATSYRDRDTGAF
J: TRBJ1-1
V: TRBV15
size: .

CDR3: ASSVVGTGRTDTQY
J: TRBJ2-3
V: TRBV9
size: .

CDR3: ATSRLRETADTQY
J: TRBJ2-3
V: TRBV15
size: .

CDR3: ASSFIGGRNTEAF
J: TRBJ1-1
V: TRBV27
size: .

CDR3: ASSPAGLPYYEQY
J: TRBJ2-7
V: TRBV18
size: .

CDR3: ASSIAGGPMVDEQF
J: TRBJ2-1
V: TRBV19
size: .

CDR3: AWYPGGDYGYT
J: TRBJ1-2
V: TRBV30
size: .

CDR3: ASSLAVIRDTQY
J: TRBJ2-3
V: TRBV5-1
size: .

CDR3: SADAGTGGNYGYT
J: TRBJ1-2
V: TRBV29-1
size: .

CDR3: ASSDPSQVAQY
J: TRBJ2-3
V: TRBV9
size: .

CDR3: AWSLGGSFNEKLF
J: TRBJ1-4
V: TRBV30
size: .

CDR3: ASRLGQSFYEQY
J: TRBJ2-7
V: TRBV6-1
size: .

CDR3: ATSPGSGQF
J: TRBJ2-1
V: TRBV6-6
size: once

CDR3: ASSQARATNYGYT
J: TRBJ1-2
V: TRBV4-3
size: once

CDR3: ASSLGGDGGVVAEAF
J: TRBJ1-1
V: TRBV5-1
size: few

CDR3: ASSELARGANVLT
J: TRBJ2-6
V: TRBV2
size: .

CDR3: ASSISRGTDYGYT
J: TRBJ1-2
V: TRBV19
size: once

CDR3: ASSDRTSGSNEQF
J: TRBJ2-1
V: TRBV7-2
size: once

CDR3: ASSLTSRSGSTDTQY
J: TRBJ2-3
V: TRBV7-2
size: .

CDR3: ASSPSGVGGPNEQF
J: TRBJ2-1
V: TRBV5-1
size: few

CDR3: ASHMWGQGNEKLF
J: TRBJ1-4
V: TRBV5-6
size: .

CDR3: ASRMDSYNEQF
J: TRBJ2-1
V: TRBV6-5
size: .

CDR3: ATGRGTDGYT
J: TRBJ1-2
V: TRBV6-5
size: .

CDR3: AISEGTGTDTQY
J: TRBJ2-3
V: TRBV10-3
size: .

CDR3: VSSQDPGGNYEQF
J: TRBJ2-1
V: TRBV4-3
size: .

CDR3: ASSLAREQF
J: TRBJ2-1
V: TRBV5-1
size: .

CDR3: ASSGGHYSNQPQH
J: TRBJ1-5
V: TRBV6-6
size: .

CDR3: ASSPLPGLAGAGSYNEQF
J: TRBJ2-1
V: TRBV28
size: .

CDR3: ASRQGAGVGELF
J: TRBJ2-2
V: TRBV19
size: .

CDR3: ASRREAGGPNNEQF
J: TRBJ2-1
V: TRBV2
size: .

CDR3: ASSINSGRAGSTDTQY
J: TRBJ2-3
V: TRBV19
size: few

CDR3: ASSQDVGLPGLAGGSYEQY
J: TRBJ2-7
V: TRBV4-3
size: .

CDR3: ASSLAVDYEETQY
J: TRBJ2-5
V: TRBV5-6
size: once

CDR3: AWSGSYTQTDT
J: TRBJ1-2
V: TRBV30
size: .

CDR3: ASSWEGIQETQY
J: TRBJ2-5
V: TRBV5-1
size: .

CDR3: AWSGDREIVKLF
J: TRBJ1-4
V: TRBV30
size: few

CDR3: ASSLTGARNTEAF
J: TRBJ1-1
V: TRBV7-2
size: .

CDR3: ASSSTGSGFYT
J: TRBJ1-2
V: TRBV6-6
size: .

CDR3: ASSLGQGYTGELF
J: TRBJ2-2
V: TRBV5-8
size: .

CDR3: ASSSSGSEY
J: TRBJ2-3
V: TRBV5-1
size: .

CDR3: ASSEWAGIGYT
J: TRBJ1-2
V: TRBV25-1
size: .